This T cell receptor beta chain was recovered during a study of cytomegalovirus exposure and HLA in healthy donors (dated by TCRdb to 2017 to 2019). As for the study more broadly: In an earlier analysis of approximately 640 of the donors, about 260 Gb of sequence data and 90 million to 120 million unique TCR beta sequences from 180 million or so T cells were reported. The T cell repertoires of roughly 660 subjects were profiled by immunosequencing and related to cytomegalovirus serostatus. Both class I and class II loci were covered by HLA typing, at four-digit resolution. Of the roughly 400 genotyped donors, about 84% fell in the genetic ancestry cluster associated with self-reported Caucasian donors. The study was designed to test whether signatures of past pathogen exposure could be identified by cataloging public T cell receptors. The later analysis used no new phenotypic data to find candidate immune exposures, relying instead on TCR beta sequences and their occurrence across donors. An early release covering 550 to 650 HLA-typed donors comprised approximately 300 gigabases of sequencing data and about 90 million unique TCR sequences. Along with the approximately 700-subject first cohort, a separate validation cohort of approximately 110 different subjects was used. Every discovery cohort repertoire had been produced on one sequencing platform. Donor age, sex, ethnicity and CMV serostatus were compiled alongside the repertoire data. The study combined high-throughput TCR immunosequencing, statistical association of individual TCRs with disease status, and machine learning to predict cytomegalovirus infection status. The number of donors typed differed by locus, with roughly 629-640 for A, B, C, DRB1 and DQB1, over 500 for DQA1, over 600 for DPA1, and under 490 for DPB1. On average, about 240,000 unique TCR beta nucleotide sequences were sequenced per donor among some 430 genotyped donors of the cohort, with 15% to 20% of those sequences being non-productive. In a later analysis, previously published TCR beta repertoires from 600 to 850 donors were re-analyzed and high-resolution HLA genotyping was added so that TCR occurrence patterns could be studied. In an earlier analysis of 550 to 700 of the donors, high-throughput TCR beta sequencing was used to judge whether each TCR beta V gene segment behaved as functional or pseudogenic. Genome-wide SNP genotypes for about 65% of the roughly 700 donors were used in a later genetic analysis, which treated that subset as a discovery cohort. Several DR-DQ haplotypes were handled as single units for association and clustering because linkage in the cohort was strong.

What the study reported, not specific to this receptor: A later analysis found that most CMV-associated TCR beta chains appeared HLA-restricted, with HLA associations seemingly driven largely by CMV exposure. Most TCR sequences were observed very rarely across donors, whereas some public TCRs were present in many individuals. According to a later analysis, parvovirus B19, influenza, CMV and Epstein-Barr virus appeared linked to several top co-occurrence clusters. A cluster of highly shared sequence variants was judged likely to be a technical artifact of the sequencing pipeline. In this cohort, only TCR beta chains were sequenced, and detectable features were limited by the absence of alpha or paired-chain data. A later genetic analysis associated a missense DCLRE1C variant with V-gene and J-gene trimming of TCR beta chains, and an independent cohort replicated the association. Specific HLA alleles were associated with 15,000 to 20,000 TCR beta sequences at a false discovery rate of 0.05 in a later analysis. Compared with the 666-donor mean, donors in an Asian-associated ancestry cluster had fewer N-insertions in productive TCRs, according to a later genetic analysis. In an earlier analysis of more than 500 of the donors, most TCR beta V segments appeared in productive rearrangements about 87% or about 30% of the time, broadly matching IMGT annotations. Sequencing depth was assumed to be roughly uniform across donors in the presence/absence analyses, though that assumption may not hold. In a later analysis, HLA-associated TCR beta chains showed more clonal expansion and lower generation probabilities than non-associated chains that were equally common. Approximately 16 rarely observed V segments, including chromosome 9 orphons, were excluded from the earlier analysis of 550 to 700 of the donors because counts were too low. The authors suggested that the approach could potentially be extended to other disease states and immunological phenotypes. Assigning TCR associations to individual alleles was difficult when HLA alleles, especially DR and DQ, strongly co-occurred. In vitro tests confirmed that three of the cytomegalovirus-associated TCR beta chains recognize cytomegalovirus antigens. Linkage disequilibrium might explain the correlated functional status among segregating V segments, but an unknown experimental factor could not be excluded. HLA typing was unavailable for some donors at each locus, so association tests used only the typed subset. A further reported finding was that TCR beta sequences accurately predicted the HLA-A and HLA-B alleles for most subjects in the first cohort. For the cohort, immune exposure information was limited to CMV serostatus. In the study, some 160 TCR beta chains were listed as associated with cytomegalovirus. In both the original and validation cohorts, the classifier was reported to diagnose cytomegalovirus status with high specificity and sensitivity. According to a later analysis, TCR association rates differed among HLA loci, with DRB1 alleles showing the most associated TCRs and HLA-C alleles showing the fewest.

Note on this clone: The antigen it recognizes is unknown.

Libraries were built with the immunoSEQ multiplex PCR assay. For the multiplex PCR, a mixture combining 60 forward primers for TCR Vbeta segments and 13 reverse primers for TCR Jbeta segments was used. The CDR3 region of rearranged TCR beta genes was amplified from genomic DNA by a multiplex PCR assay. Amplified TCR beta libraries were sequenced as 87-base-pair reads on the Illumina HiSeq System. In the authors' own workflow: A later analysis tallied tens of millions of unique TCR beta chains across the 650 to 750 repertoires, and about 10 million of those chains were shared by two or more donors. A nearest-neighbor algorithm error-corrected the raw reads and collapsed the reads into unique sequences, merging closely related sequences to remove PCR and sequencing errors. V, D and J gene segments were assigned by aligning CDR3 sequences to IMGT reference sequences. Each retained sequence needed at least a six-nucleotide match to both a V gene segment and a J gene segment. Rearrangements were classified as productive when the CDR3 lacked stop codons and remained in frame with V and J, and all other rearrangements were classified as non-productive. Following IMGT convention, CDR3 was defined as the stretch from the second conserved V-encoded cysteine up to the conserved J-encoded phenylalanine. Sequences without an unambiguous match to a single V gene segment were excluded from the earlier analysis of approximately 600 of the donors. An earlier analysis of some 610 of the donors called V segments functional above 56.7% productive rearrangements and segregating when the between-donor standard deviation exceeded 5%. A statistical classification framework was developed to diagnose cytomegalovirus status using the catalog of TCR beta chain sequences. In a later analysis, TCR nucleotide sequences were compared against IMGT/GENE-DB human TR gene sequences so that V and J genes could be assigned. In a later analysis, CDR3 sequences and most-parsimonious VDJ recombination scenarios were assigned using the TCRdist pipeline. In a later analysis, each TCR beta chain was defined by its CDR3 amino acid sequence together with its V-gene family, and reads without a unique V-gene family were excluded. A later analysis removed several hundred highly shared, low-generation-probability nucleotide sequences to deal with suspected cross-contamination and a sequencing artifact. In a later analysis, a clonal expansion index was calculated for each public chain from normalized within-repertoire ranks of inferred template counts. A later analysis computed generation probabilities with a VDJ recombination model fitted to out-of-frame rearrangements, and checked the results against IGoR. In a later analysis, hypergeometric tests were used to score TCR-TCR, TCR-HLA and TCR-CMV co-occurrence, with a repertoire-size bias correction applied to TCR pairs. A later analysis estimated false discovery rates by permuting HLA or CMV assignments 20 times. In a later analysis, co-occurring TCRs were grouped using DBSCAN, with TCRdist sequence similarity added in when clustering inside HLA-allele-positive subsets. Repertoires with fewer than 30,000 or more than 120,000 public chains, plus five repertoires with anomalous nucleotide sharing, were excluded from co-occurrence clustering. In TCRdb, the immuneACCESS table is reduced to in-frame sequences with V and J assigned. These tables do not hold every clone; where another copy was compared, an unresolved V gene accounts for under half, and the others remain unexplained. The V and J calls and the clone size are those of that table, but D and trimming were determined from the DNA. This sample's table carries under 150,000 clones. Roughly 2.7% of the sample is held by the ten biggest clonotypes.

The cohort consisted of fewer than 700 healthy bone marrow donors. All cohort members were sampled while nominally healthy, although unrecorded immune exposures were likely present. The donor tested CMV seronegative and was one of the 352 seronegative cohort members. Every donor gave a peripheral blood sample, and the peripheral blood mononuclear cells from that sample were used for TCR beta sequencing. Genomic DNA extraction from the blood cell samples was performed with the Qiagen DNeasy Blood Extraction Kit. Specimen: PBMCs. The TCR comes from a middle-aged man in good health and CMV-seronegative.

The DNA sequence is TGTGCCAGCACGACAGGGGCCCAAGAGACCCAGTACTTC. Its coded protein is CASTTGAQETQYF. The V and J segments used are TRBV2 and TRBJ2-5; the junction holds 8 bases that match TRBD1. The CDR3, from cysteine to phenylalanine, totals 13 residues. The only DNA kept is the CDR3, 39 bases in frame from the first base. Ends trimmed: V by 7 bases, J by 1 base; bases unmatched to a gene: 2. Per the germline V gene, SNHLY is the CDR1 and FYNNEI is the CDR2.